A single sample gave rise to the 9 T cell receptor beta chains below, sequenced in a study of cytomegalovirus exposure and HLA in healthy donors. PCR used 60 Vbeta primers and 13 Jbeta primers. TCRdb keeps only in-frame clones here, not all; method: immunoSEQ multiplex PCR. The data contain approximately 170,000 clones, 80% to 85% of them singletons. Sequencing was carried out using PBMCs. Source of these receptors: a boy between 2 and 10 years old in good health and CMV-seronegative.

The chain has TRBV5-6 and TRBJ2-7; TRBD1 matches 8 bases. CDR1 SGHDT and CDR2 YYEEEE come from the germline V gene. V shed 0 bases and J 8 bases; nucleotides not matched to a gene: 4. The CDR3 contains 13 residues. The CDR3 here is CASSLVGQVKQYV. The CDR3 nucleotides read TGTGCCAGCAGCTTGGTGGGACAGGTCAAGCAGTACGTC.

The J gene is TRBJ1-2, the V gene TRBV21-1; TRBD1, the table's D call, was not compared with the DNA. TRBV21-1 is a pseudogene locus. The CDR3 has 14 residues. The CDR3 bases are TGTGCCAGCAGCAAGGGCAGGTGGTCGGCTGGCTACACCTTC. Protein product: CASSKGRWSAGYTF.

The chain is built from TRBV12-5 and TRBJ2-2, with a tentative D call TRBD1 (5 bases). The germline CDR1 and CDR2 sequences are LGHNT and FRNRAP. This CDR3 is built from 16 residues. V was shortened by 4 bases and J by 2 bases, with 14 bases between the two germline ends. CDR3 nucleotide sequence: TGTGCTAGTGGTTCCACAGGTGATTACAACACCGGGGAGCTGTTTTTT. Encoded protein: CASGSTGDYNTGELFF.

This clone was seen a handful of times. The chain is built from TRBV7-9 and TRBJ2-7, with D tentatively TRBD1 (6 bases). Germline CDR1 is SEHNR and CDR2 is FQNEAQ (reference sequence). The CDR3 sequence is 14 residues long. The V and J ends lost 7 bases and 5 bases respectively, with 18 bases between them. CDR3 bases: TGTGCCAGCACCCCGGGATACAGGGACAACGAGCAGTACTTC. It translates to CASTPGYRDNEQYF.

DNA of the CDR3: TGTGCCAGCAGCTTGCAACAGCTTGGAAACACCATATATTTT. It is translated as CASSLQQLGNTIYF. J is TRBJ1-3 and V is TRBV5-5; D unresolved. CDR1 is SGHKS and CDR2 is YYEKEE in the germline V gene (reference sequence). V lost 1 base, J lost 3 bases, and 8 bases lay in between. The CDR3 has 14 residues. Together with reference TRBV5-5 and TRBJ1-3, the CDR3 gives the full variable domain: DAGVTQSPTHLIKTRGQQVTLRCSPISGHKSVSWYQQVLGQGPQFIFQYYEKEERGRGNFPDRFSARQFPNYSSELNVNALLLGDSALYLCASSLQQLGNTIYFGEGSWLTVV.

The chain employs TRBV7-2 and TRBJ2-7, with D uncertain. Germline assignment: CDR1 SGHTA and CDR2 FQGNSA. The CDR3 loop spans 11 amino acids. V lost 0 bases and J lost 7, with 4 bases in between. CDR3 in DNA: TGTGCCAGCAGCTTAGCTACAGAGCAGTACTTC. Protein sequence: CASSLATEQYF.

For this clone: The identical CDR3 is also encoded by other nucleotide sequences in the sample. V usage is TRBV6-5 and J usage is TRBJ2-5; 7 positions agree with TRBD1. J gave up 2 bases and V 0 bases, and 0 bases lay outside the gene matches. This CDR3 comprises 14 residues. CDR1 is MNHEY and CDR2 is SVGAGI in the germline V gene. The CDR3 region is CASSYSTGQETQYF. CDR3 nucleotides: TGTGCCAGCAGTTACTCGACAGGGCAAGAGACCCAGTACTTC.

This clone has just a few counts. The chain carries TRBV6-4 and TRBJ1-2, with 8 bases matching TRBD1. CDR3 length: 16 residues. Germline CDR1 is MRHNA and CDR2 is SNTAGT. The V segment lost 0 bases and the J segment 0 bases; nucleotides outside the gene matches: 3. The CDR3 nucleotides read TGTGCCAGCAGTGACTCGGGACAGGATGCTAACTATGGCTACACCTTC. It codes for CASSDSGQDANYGYTF.

This clone appeared once. The chain couples TRBV6-4 to TRBJ2-3; 9 bases align to TRBD1. The CDR3 spans 16 residues. The ends lost 1 base at V and 4 bases at J; junction bases unmatched: 6. The germline gives CDR1 MRHNA, CDR2 SNTAGT. CDR3 bases: TGTGCCAGCAGTGACTTTAAGGGACAGGGACCAGATACGCAGTATTTT. Translation: CASSDFKGQGPDTQYF.